This T cell receptor (beta chain) was profiled in a study of shared clonotypes between healthy human individuals. In the case of this clone: The antigen is unknown.

The CDR3 spans 13 residues. The V end was cut by 7 bases, the J end by 4 bases, with 14 bases between. Per germline, CDR1 SGHRS and CDR2 YFSETQ. Overall study results and limits: Blood alone was sampled, and tissue repertoires likely differ.

The assay was immunoSEQ multiplex PCR, and TCRdb's table has in-frame clones only and misses some. The top ten hold approximately 0.56% of the sample, which has some 1,100,000 clones, around 82% seen once. The source of this sequence is a man younger than 35 in good health. Some clones in this sample may be carry-over from other donors' samples. Sequenced sample: memory CD4+ T cells from PBMCs. The subset was: CD45RA-negative fraction. The chain employs TRBV5-1 and TRBJ2-5, with D perhaps matching TRBD2 (5 bases). CDR3 sequence reads: CASSRAGPETQYF. The DNA for the CDR3 is TGCGCCAGCTCCCGGGCGGGTCCAGAGACCCAGTACTTC.